This T cell receptor beta chain was obtained from a study of blood T cell repertoires in COVID-19. Study context: The samples span acute and convalescent COVID-19 from the United States, Italy and Spain. PBMCs, B-cell-depleted T cells, or T cells were the source of the cDNA or gDNA that made up the material.

How the authors handled the data: It was from reference gene primer amplification that nucleated cell counts were estimated. Generated by immunoSEQ multiplex PCR, the TCRdb table keeps only in-frame clones and is missing some. Clonal size and the V and J genes are those of that table, whereas D and trimming came from the DNA. The sample contains tens of thousands of clones, about 80% of which appear only once. V was pared by 3 bases and J by 4 bases, with 6 bases between. The CDR3 runs to 12 residues. The germline gives CDR1 MNHEY, CDR2 SMNVEV (reference sequence). J is TRBJ1-2 and V is TRBV27, with D hard to call. The specimen was peripheral blood. This clonotype originated in an older woman with acute or convalescent COVID-19. The CDR3 is CASSLRGYGYTF. The DNA for the CDR3 is TGTGCCAGCAGTTTGCGGGGCTATGGCTACACCTTC.